The clone carrying this T cell receptor beta chain was counted once. This CDR3 is 15 amino acids long. The V gene's germline CDR1 is SGHRS and CDR2 YFSETQ. V was clipped by 0 bases and J by 2 bases; unmatched bases: 3. As handled by the study authors: Counts of nucleated cells, estimated from reference gene primer amplification, were obtained. Repertoires were generated with immunoSEQ multiplex PCR, while TCRdb's copy carries only in-frame clones and drops some. Clone size and V and J calls were adopted from that table, with D and trimming inferred from the DNA. This table has more than 85,000 clones, 75% to 85% appearing once. This sample stems from a study of blood T cell repertoires in COVID-19. Study at large: PBMCs, B-cell-depleted T cells, or T cells provided the cDNA or gDNA that made up the material.

Material: peripheral blood. This receptor was taken from a man between 65 and 79 years old with acute or convalescent COVID-19. The chain links TRBV5-1 to TRBJ1-2; 8 positions match TRBD1. CDR3 sequence: CASSLGQGTNYGYTF. The CDR3 region has the DNA TGCGCCAGCAGCTTGGGACAGGGGACAAACTATGGCTACACCTTC. The full variable domain, completed using reference TRBV5-1 and TRBJ1-2, is KAGVTQTPRYLIKTRGQQVTLSCSPISGHRSVSWYQQTPGQGLQFLFEYFSETQRNKGNFPGRFSGRQFSNSRSEMNVSTLELGDSALYLCASSLGQGTNYGYTFGSGTRLTVV.